The 19 T cell receptor beta chains below were found in one sample sequenced in a study of beta chain features in type 1 diabetes. All of the isolated RNA was reverse transcribed, so expressed TCRB transcripts were sequenced. Method: immunoSEQ multiplex PCR; TCRdb's copy keeps in-frame clones and lacks some. The sample consists of under 150,000 clones, roughly 48% of them appearing once. The specimen sequenced was Tregs from blood. Receptor source: a man aged 18 to 29 in good health.

Note on this clone: The junction shows a germline mismatch at one end, possibly a read error. The chain links TRBV10-3 to TRBJ2-7, with D perhaps matching TRBD2 (6 bases). Germline assignment: CDR1 ENHRY and CDR2 SYGVKD. The CDR3 covers 16 residues. This chain's CDR3 is CAISESLREKGTDGNF. CDR3 coding DNA: TGTGCCATCAGTGAGTCACTGCGGGAAAAGGGGACTGACGGGAACTTC.

This clone is a singleton in its sample. This rearrangement joins TRBV27 to TRBJ1-2; the D gene is possibly TRBD1 (6 bases). This CDR3 is built from 18 residues. V shed 2 bases and J shed 3 bases, with 22 bases lying between them. Germline-derived CDR1 and CDR2 are MNHEY and SMNVEV (reference sequence). This CDR3 reads CASSLQTGHSSGYYGYTF. The CDR3 DNA sequence: TGTGCCAGCAGTTTACAGACAGGCCACTCCTCAGGGTACTATGGCTACACCTTC.

The V call is TRBV18, the J call TRBJ2-1, with D perhaps matching TRBD1 (5 bases). V was trimmed by 5 bases and J by 5 bases, leaving 10 bases between them. The CDR3 consists of 13 residues. The germline V gene has CDR1 KGHSH and CDR2 LQKENI. CDR3 amino acids: CASSADRDNEQFF. DNA of the CDR3: TGTGCCAGCTCAGCCGACAGAGACAATGAGCAGTTCTTC.

This clone was counted only a few times. V and J are TRBV7-2 and TRBJ2-7; possible D gene TRBD1, 5 bases. Trimming left V 0 bases short and J 3 bases short, with 12 bases between. The CDR3 covers 15 residues. Germline V gene data show CDR1 as SGHTA and CDR2 as FQGNSA. CDR3 nucleotide sequence: TGTGCCAGCAGCTTAGCAGGGGCGGACCGCTACGAGCAGTACTTC. Translated: CASSLAGADRYEQYF.

This rearrangement joins TRBV2 to TRBJ1-6, with D uncertain. Germline V lookup: CDR1 SNHLY, CDR2 FYNNEI. V lost 4 bases and J 7 bases, leaving 17 bases between the germline ends. The CDR3 runs to 16 residues. CDR3 nucleotides: TGTGCCAGCAGTGTTTGGGCGTCCGTTGAAAATTCACCCCTCCACTTT. This gives the protein CASSVWASVENSPLHF.

The chain joins TRBV27 to TRBJ2-3; 9 bases are a match to TRBD2. Germline assignment: CDR1 MNHEY and CDR2 SMNVEV (reference sequence). With V trimmed by 5 bases and J by 4 bases, 10 bases remained unmatched. The CDR3 loop spans 16 amino acids. This chain's CDR3 is CASSPRFSGSPDTQYF. Written as DNA, the CDR3 is TGTGCCAGCAGTCCCAGATTTAGCGGGAGCCCAGATACGCAGTATTTT.

The genes are TRBV6-1 and TRBJ2-7, with 7 bases lining up with TRBD1. Germline V gene sequence: CDR1 MNHNS, CDR2 SASEGT. J gave up 7 bases and V 4 bases, and 13 bases lay outside the gene matches. The CDR3 contains 15 residues. CDR3 residues: CASSVIFRDSPEQYF. The DNA of the CDR3 is TGTGCCAGCAGTGTCATATTCCGGGACAGTCCTGAGCAGTACTTC.

Only one count was recorded for this clone. The V gene is TRBV5-4, the J gene TRBJ1-2; 8 bases match TRBD1. V was clipped by 5 bases and J by 3 bases; unmatched bases: 9. Germline lookup yields CDR1 SGHNT and CDR2 YYREEE (reference sequence). This CDR3 is 15 amino acids long. The CDR3: CASRPGQGPYYGYTF. In DNA, the CDR3 is TGTGCCAGCAGGCCCGGACAGGGCCCCTACTATGGCTACACCTTC.

This clone was seen a few times. The V call is TRBV23-1, the J call TRBJ1-1; 9 bases map to TRBD1. TRBV23-1 is placed among ORFs of uncertain function. The CDR3 is made up of 15 amino acids. The V and J ends lost 2 bases and 5 bases, in that order; junction bases with no gene match: 6. In nucleotides, the CDR3 is TGCGCCAGCAGTCAACCCGGGACAGGGCAAACTGAAGCTTTCTTT. It translates to CASSQPGTGQTEAFF.

This chain uses TRBV7-2 with TRBJ2-7, with 9 bases fitting TRBD2. The CDR3 spans 13 residues. Germline V gene data show CDR1 as SGHTA and CDR2 as FQGNSA. Trimming removed 3 bases from V and 8 bases from J; junction bases left unmatched: 5. The CDR3 DNA reads as TGTGCCAGCAGCTTGTCGCGGGAGGGTAAGCAGTACTTC. Translated: CASSLSREGKQYF.

This clone was recorded a few times. A read error may account for a junction end that differs from germline. The V and J genes are TRBV30 and TRBJ2-2, with D perhaps matching TRBD1 (6 bases). This CDR3 is 14 amino acids long. Germline CDR1 GTSNPN, CDR2 SVGIG (reference sequence). For the CDR3, the DNA is TGTGCCGGGAGCAGGACAGCCGCCACCGGGGAGCTGTTTTTT. Translation gives CAGSRTAATGELFF. Combining the CDR3 with reference TRBV30 and TRBJ2-2 gives the whole variable domain SQTIHQWPATLVQPVGSPLSLECTVEGTSNPNLYWYRQAAGRGLQLLFYSVGIGQISSEVPQNLSASRPQDRQFILSSKKLLLSDSGFYLCAGSRTAATGELFFGEGSRLTVL.

This clone appeared a single time. The V and J genes are TRBV18 and TRBJ1-2; maybe TRBD1 (5 bases). The V end was cut by 3 bases, the J end by 6 bases, with 11 bases between. The CDR3 runs 13 residues. Looked up from germline, CDR1 is KGHSH and CDR2 is LQKENI. The CDR3 DNA sequence: TGTGCCAGCTCACCTGGGGGGGATCATGGCTACACCTTC. This codes for CASSPGGDHGYTF.

This chain joins TRBV11-3 and TRBJ2-3; possible D gene TRBD2, 6 bases. CDR1 is SGHNT, CDR2 YENEEA, per germline. The CDR3 spans 14 residues. Trimming stripped 5 bases from V and 0 bases from J, with 9 bases between. CDR3 nucleotide sequence: TGTGCCAGCAGCCACGGGGGTAGCACAGATACGCAGTATTTT. Translated, it gives CASSHGGSTDTQYF.

CDR3 nucleotides: TGCGCCAGCAGCCAAGAGACCGGGGTGGGGAATTCACCCCTCCACTTT. Translation: CASSQETGVGNSPLHF. This chain links TRBV4-3 with TRBJ1-6; D gene unclear. From germline, CDR1 is LGHNA and CDR2 YSLEER. V lost 0 bases to trimming and J lost 7 bases, with 13 bases between them. This CDR3 contains 16 residues.

This clone was counted a few times. The CDR3, as DNA: TGTGCCAGTAGTATAGCGGGGGGCGATGTCAAAAACATTCAGTACTTC. Translation gives CASSIAGGDVKNIQYF. This chain uses TRBV19 with TRBJ2-4; TRBD2 is a possible D gene (7 bases). The CDR3 contains 16 residues. V was trimmed by 1 base and J by 3 bases, leaving 13 bases between them. Germline V gene lookup returns CDR1 LNHDA and CDR2 SQIVND (reference sequence).

The chain joins TRBV6-6 to TRBJ2-7; tentatively, D is TRBD2 (6 bases). Germline V gene data show CDR1 as MNHNY and CDR2 as SVGAGI (reference sequence). This CDR3 has 16 amino acids. Trimming removed 2 bases at V and 2 bases at J, with 16 bases between. CDR3 sequence reads: CASSYVPGLTTYEQYF. The DNA for the CDR3 is TGTGCCAGCAGTTACGTCCCGGGACTGACAACCTACGAGCAGTACTTC.

This chain connects TRBV30 to TRBJ2-7, with 8 bases aligning to TRBD1. CDR3 length: 13 amino acids. V shed 2 bases, J shed 6 bases, and the junction held 6 bases outside the gene matches. The germline V gene has CDR1 GTSNPN and CDR2 SVGIG (reference sequence). DNA for the CDR3: TGTGCCTGGAGTAGGCAGGGGGCTGGCGAGCAGTACTTC. Translating it yields CAWSRQGAGEQYF.

This rearrangement joins TRBV7-3 to TRBJ2-4; tentative D call: TRBD1 (5 bases). Germline V gene sequence: CDR1 SGHTA, CDR2 FQGTGA. Trimming left V 3 bases short and J 0 bases short, with 9 bases between. This CDR3 comprises 15 residues. CDR3 nucleotides: TGTGCCAGCAGCTTCGGTGGGGCAGCCAAAAACATTCAGTACTTC. It specifies CASSFGGAAKNIQYF.

This clone was seen more than once but under ten times. The V call is TRBV11-2, the J call TRBJ1-3; D remains ambiguous. The V gene's germline CDR1 is SGHAT and CDR2 FQNNGV. CDR3 length: 14 amino acids. With 1 base removed from V and 0 bases from J, the gap between germline ends came to 4 bases. CDR3 sequence reads: CASSLVNSGNTIYF. The CDR3 DNA reads TGTGCCAGCAGCTTAGTAAACTCTGGAAACACCATATATTTT.